This T cell receptor (beta chain) was sequenced in a study of blood T cell repertoires in COVID-19. For the study at large: The United States, Italy and Spain provided the acute and convalescent COVID-19 samples. T cells, B-cell-depleted T cells, or PBMCs provided the cDNA or gDNA that served as material.

In the authors' workflow: Amplification from reference gene primers served as the basis for estimated nucleated cell counts. TCRdb's table, derived via immunoSEQ multiplex PCR, lists solely in-frame clones and lacks some. V, J and clone size are taken as reported in that table, and D and trimming were inferred from the DNA itself. The data contain some 180,000 clones, about 80% of them singletons. CDR1 is LNHDA, CDR2 SQIVND, per germline (reference sequence). This CDR3 has 16 amino acids. V was clipped by 3 bases and J by 8 bases; unmatched bases: 13. Sequencing was done on a sample of peripheral blood. The chain carries TRBV19 and TRBJ2-1, with 7 positions matching TRBD1. The receptor's source is a man in his 60s with acute or convalescent COVID-19. The CDR3 region has the DNA TGTGCCAGTAGTATTCGAAGAAAGGGGGCGCGGGATGAGCAGTTCTTC. It translates to CASSIRRKGARDEQFF.